Listed below are T cell receptor beta chains from one sample, sequenced in a study of T-cell reconstitution after alpha-beta-depleted transplantation in children. Via MiXCR, TCRdb re-called the PCR reads, giving one row per CDR3 protein. The profile covers roughly 790,000 distinct CDR3 sequences, with about 15% appearing a single time and 5% taken by the ten largest. The sequenced sample was PBMCs, mostly from graft donor cells, obtained 360 days after TCRalphabeta/CD19-depleted stem cell transplant. Source of these receptors: a male patient under 18 who had a stem cell transplant for acute lymphoblastic leukemia, so the T cells may come from the graft donor. Both conserved end residues are part of each CDR3. Each record gives: clone size, D gene, V gene, J gene, CDR3 protein, CDR3 DNA. A D gene is named only where the DNA matches it firmly. Some rows have no size entry. The others give once, few or many, or a class for an expanded clone.

clone size: many
D gene: NA
V gene: TRBV10-1
J gene: TRBJ2-1
CDR3 protein: CASSGGGNEQFF
CDR3 DNA: TGCGCCAGCAGTGGAGGTGGCAATGAGCAGTTCTTC

clone size: once
D gene: NA
V gene: TRBV29-1
J gene: TRBJ2-1
CDR3 protein: CSVEGGLFYNEQFF
CDR3 DNA: TGCAGCGTCGAGGGGGGACTTTTCTACAATGAGCAGTTCTTC

clone size: many
D gene: TRBD2
V gene: TRBV28
J gene: TRBJ2-3
CDR3 protein: CASRPFSGTDGTQYF
CDR3 DNA: TGTGCCAGCAGACCCTTTAGCGGGACCGACGGCACGCAGTATTTT

clone size: few
D gene: NA
V gene: TRBV6-1
J gene: TRBJ1-1
CDR3 protein: CASRRPGGSTEAFF
CDR3 DNA: TGTGCCAGCAGGAGACCCGGAGGTAGCACTGAAGCTTTCTTT

clone size: NA
D gene: NA
V gene: TRBV5-1
J gene: TRBJ1-2
CDR3 protein: CASSSTHNYGYTF
CDR3 DNA: TGCGCCAGCAGCTCGACCCATAACTATGGCTACACCTTC

clone size: NA
D gene: TRBD2
V gene: TRBV5-1
J gene: TRBJ2-3
CDR3 protein: CASKGLAGGPADTQYF
CDR3 DNA: TGCGCCAGCAAAGGACTAGCGGGAGGGCCTGCAGATACGCAGTATTTT

clone size: NA
D gene: NA
V gene: TRBV4-1
J gene: TRBJ2-1
CDR3 protein: CASSHSRGAPAYNEQFF
CDR3 DNA: TGCGCCAGCAGCCACTCCCGAGGGGCTCCGGCCTACAATGAGCAGTTCTTC

clone size: few
D gene: TRBD2
V gene: TRBV20-1
J gene: TRBJ2-1
CDR3 protein: CSAPREEWNEQFF
CDR3 DNA: TGCAGTGCTCCGCGGGAGGAGTGGAATGAGCAGTTCTTC

clone size: NA
D gene: TRBD2
V gene: TRBV11-2
J gene: TRBJ2-3
CDR3 protein: CASSIGGGRGTDTQYF
CDR3 DNA: TGTGCCAGCAGCATAGGCGGCGGGAGAGGCACAGATACGCAGTATTTT

clone size: many
D gene: NA
V gene: TRBV5-1
J gene: TRBJ1-2
CDR3 protein: CASSLRQSYGYTF
CDR3 DNA: TGCGCCAGCAGCTTGAGGCAGTCCTATGGCTACACCTTC

clone size: NA
D gene: NA
V gene: TRBV3-1
J gene: TRBJ2-3
CDR3 protein: CASSPRSARLTDTQYF
CDR3 DNA: TGTGCCAGCAGCCCCAGATCTGCCAGGTTGACAGATACGCAGTATTTT

clone size: NA
D gene: TRBD1
V gene: TRBV24-1
J gene: TRBJ2-1
CDR3 protein: CATSDGGTGVYNEQFF
CDR3 DNA: TGTGCCACCAGTGATGGAGGGACAGGGGTCTACAATGAGCAGTTCTTC

clone size: NA
D gene: NA
V gene: TRBV29-1
J gene: TRBJ2-1
CDR3 protein: CSCRGYNEQFF
CDR3 DNA: TGCAGCTGCAGGGGCTACAATGAGCAGTTCTTC

clone size: NA
D gene: TRBD2
V gene: TRBV5-4
J gene: TRBJ2-3
CDR3 protein: CASSRRGTRRADTQYF
CDR3 DNA: TGTGCCAGCAGCCGCCGGGGGACTAGGAGGGCAGATACGCAGTATTTT

clone size: many
D gene: NA
V gene: TRBV9
J gene: TRBJ1-2
CDR3 protein: CASSALNYGYTF
CDR3 DNA: TGTGCCAGCAGCGCCTTAAACTATGGCTACACCTTC

clone size: few
D gene: TRBD2
V gene: TRBV2
J gene: TRBJ2-2
CDR3 protein: CASRVTSGRSFGGELFF
CDR3 DNA: TGTGCCAGCAGGGTGACTAGCGGGAGATCCTTTGGCGGGGAGCTGTTTTTT

clone size: few
D gene: NA
V gene: TRBV5-6
J gene: TRBJ2-7
CDR3 protein: CASSSSFGGRGFYEQYF
CDR3 DNA: TGTGCCAGCAGCTCCTCCTTCGGGGGCCGGGGATTCTACGAGCAGTACTTC

clone size: many
D gene: TRBD2
V gene: TRBV5-1
J gene: TRBJ2-1
CDR3 protein: CASSLAGPSYNEQFF
CDR3 DNA: TGCGCCAGCAGCTTAGCGGGGCCATCCTACAATGAGCAGTTCTTC

clone size: NA
D gene: NA
V gene: TRBV2
J gene: TRBJ2-7
CDR3 protein: CASDLGPYEQYF
CDR3 DNA: TGTGCCAGCGATCTGGGACCCTACGAGCAGTACTTC

clone size: few
D gene: TRBD1
V gene: TRBV4-1
J gene: TRBJ2-3
CDR3 protein: CASRWGQGDTDTQYF
CDR3 DNA: TGCGCCAGCCGATGGGGTCAGGGGGACACAGATACGCAGTATTTT

clone size: few
D gene: TRBD2
V gene: TRBV20-1
J gene: TRBJ2-7
CDR3 protein: CSARAGGITEQYF
CDR3 DNA: TGCAGTGCTAGGGCGGGGGGGATAACCGAGCAGTACTTC

clone size: NA
D gene: NA
V gene: TRBV13
J gene: TRBJ2-7
CDR3 protein: CASSVRDKQYF
CDR3 DNA: TGTGCCAGCAGCGTCCGGGACAAGCAGTACTTC

clone size: NA
D gene: TRBD2
V gene: TRBV27
J gene: TRBJ2-3
CDR3 protein: CASSSPSGRAGDTQYF
CDR3 DNA: TGTGCCAGCAGTTCCCCTAGCGGGAGGGCCGGGGATACGCAGTATTTT

clone size: few
D gene: NA
V gene: TRBV5-1
J gene: TRBJ2-1
CDR3 protein: CASSFFPGASGNEQFF
CDR3 DNA: TGCGCCAGCAGCTTTTTCCCGGGGGCCTCGGGGAATGAGCAGTTCTTC

clone size: NA
D gene: NA
V gene: TRBV20-1
J gene: TRBJ1-1
CDR3 protein: CSAREGLTEAFF
CDR3 DNA: TGCAGTGCTAGAGAAGGGCTGACTGAAGCTTTCTTT

clone size: NA
D gene: NA
V gene: TRBV5-1
J gene: TRBJ2-3
CDR3 protein: CASSKSTLRSTDTQYF
CDR3 DNA: TGCGCCAGCAGCAAATCTACCCTCCGGAGCACAGATACGCAGTATTTT

clone size: few
D gene: TRBD1
V gene: TRBV24-1
J gene: TRBJ2-5
CDR3 protein: CATSGTGGNKGKGSQETQYF
CDR3 DNA: TGTGCCACCAGTGGGACAGGTGGTAATAAGGGTAAGGGGTCGCAAGAGACCCAGTACTTC

clone size: many
D gene: NA
V gene: TRBV7-9
J gene: TRBJ2-2
CDR3 protein: CASSLARTGELFF
CDR3 DNA: TGTGCCAGCAGCTTAGCGCGCACCGGGGAGCTGTTTTTT

clone size: NA
D gene: NA
V gene: TRBV7-8
J gene: TRBJ1-1
CDR3 protein: CASSFDLWGLNTEAFF
CDR3 DNA: TGTGCCAGCAGCTTTGATCTGTGGGGCCTGAACACTGAAGCTTTCTTT

clone size: few
D gene: NA
V gene: TRBV6-1
J gene: TRBJ2-7
CDR3 protein: CASRNSGERDEQYF
CDR3 DNA: TGTGCCAGCAGGAACTCCGGGGAGAGGGACGAGCAGTACTTC

clone size: few
D gene: NA
V gene: TRBV5-5
J gene: TRBJ1-3
CDR3 protein: CASSFWDHSGNTIYF
CDR3 DNA: TGTGCCAGCAGCTTTTGGGACCACTCTGGAAACACCATATATTTT

clone size: NA
D gene: NA
V gene: TRBV25-1
J gene: TRBJ2-7
CDR3 protein: CASSADRTTYEQYF
CDR3 DNA: TGTGCCAGCAGTGCAGACAGGACCACCTACGAGCAGTACTTC

clone size: NA
D gene: TRBD1
V gene: TRBV12-3/TRBV12-4
J gene: TRBJ1-5
CDR3 protein: CASSLSGDSQPQHF
CDR3 DNA: TGTGCCAGCAGTTTATCCGGGGACAGCCAGCCCCAGCATTTT

clone size: few
D gene: NA
V gene: TRBV20-1
J gene: TRBJ1-1
CDR3 protein: CSARISLNTEAFF
CDR3 DNA: TGCAGTGCTAGGATCTCATTGAACACTGAAGCTTTCTTT

clone size: NA
D gene: NA
V gene: TRBV12-3/TRBV12-4
J gene: TRBJ2-1
CDR3 protein: CASSPERLEQFF
CDR3 DNA: TGTGCCAGCAGCCCAGAGCGGCTAGAGCAGTTCTTC

clone size: NA
D gene: NA
V gene: TRBV6-8
J gene: TRBJ2-1
CDR3 protein: CASSTLPSGACYNEQFF
CDR3 DNA: TGTGCCAGCAGTACCCTGCCCTCGGGGGCATGCTACAATGAGCAGTTCTTC

clone size: many
D gene: NA
V gene: TRBV27
J gene: TRBJ2-5
CDR3 protein: CASSFWGETQYF
CDR3 DNA: TGTGCCAGCAGTTTTTGGGGAGAGACCCAGTACTTC

clone size: many
D gene: NA
V gene: TRBV18
J gene: TRBJ1-1
CDR3 protein: CASSPGQPNTEAFF
CDR3 DNA: TGTGCCAGCTCACCAGGTCAGCCGAACACTGAAGCTTTCTTT

clone size: few
D gene: NA
V gene: TRBV9
J gene: TRBJ2-1
CDR3 protein: CASSVVGESSYNEQFF
CDR3 DNA: TGTGCCAGCAGCGTAGTGGGGGAGAGCTCCTACAATGAGCAGTTCTTC

clone size: NA
D gene: TRBD2
V gene: TRBV29-1
J gene: TRBJ2-1
CDR3 protein: CSVEEGTSRSNEQFF
CDR3 DNA: TGCAGCGTTGAAGAGGGGACTAGCAGGAGCAATGAGCAGTTCTTC

clone size: few
D gene: NA
V gene: TRBV4-1
J gene: TRBJ1-1
CDR3 protein: CASGPGVNTEAFF
CDR3 DNA: TGCGCCAGCGGGCCAGGGGTGAACACTGAAGCTTTCTTT

clone size: few
D gene: NA
V gene: TRBV7-9
J gene: TRBJ2-4
CDR3 protein: CASSHGGGDIQYF
CDR3 DNA: TGTGCCAGCAGCCACGGGGGTGGGGACATTCAGTACTTC

clone size: NA
D gene: NA
V gene: TRBV12-3/TRBV12-4
J gene: TRBJ2-4
CDR3 protein: CASGHSDVIQYF
CDR3 DNA: TGTGCCAGCGGCCATAGCGACGTCATTCAGTACTTC

clone size: NA
D gene: NA
V gene: TRBV4-2
J gene: TRBJ2-1
CDR3 protein: CASSQAGTGGHEQFF
CDR3 DNA: TGTGCCAGCAGCCAAGCCGGAACTGGGGGGCATGAGCAGTTCTTC

clone size: NA
D gene: NA
V gene: TRBV4-1
J gene: TRBJ1-5
CDR3 protein: CASSQGDLGFRNQPQHF
CDR3 DNA: TGCGCCAGCAGCCAAGGGGACCTTGGTTTTAGGAATCAGCCCCAGCATTTT

clone size: NA
D gene: TRBD1
V gene: TRBV20-1
J gene: TRBJ2-7
CDR3 protein: CSAWTGGPYEQYF
CDR3 DNA: TGCAGTGCGTGGACAGGGGGCCCTTACGAGCAGTACTTC

clone size: few
D gene: TRBD2
V gene: TRBV5-1
J gene: TRBJ2-7
CDR3 protein: CASSSTTTSGNSYEQYF
CDR3 DNA: TGCGCCAGCAGCTCGACCACGACTAGCGGGAACTCCTACGAGCAGTACTTC

clone size: NA
D gene: NA
V gene: TRBV2
J gene: TRBJ2-7
CDR3 protein: CASSRGQFFSYEQYF
CDR3 DNA: TGTGCCAGCAGTAGAGGACAGTTCTTCTCCTACGAGCAGTACTTC

clone size: NA
D gene: NA
V gene: TRBV2
J gene: TRBJ1-2
CDR3 protein: CASMMTGAIRNYGYTF
CDR3 DNA: TGTGCCAGCATGATGACCGGGGCCATAAGAAACTATGGCTACACCTTC

clone size: many
D gene: TRBD1
V gene: TRBV4-1
J gene: TRBJ2-1
CDR3 protein: CASSNFGTASYNEQFF
CDR3 DNA: TGCGCCAGCAGCAACTTCGGGACAGCCTCCTACAATGAGCAGTTCTTC

clone size: NA
D gene: NA
V gene: TRBV5-5
J gene: TRBJ1-5
CDR3 protein: CASSLAGPNQPQHF
CDR3 DNA: TGTGCCAGCAGCTTGGCGGGCCCCAATCAGCCCCAGCATTTT